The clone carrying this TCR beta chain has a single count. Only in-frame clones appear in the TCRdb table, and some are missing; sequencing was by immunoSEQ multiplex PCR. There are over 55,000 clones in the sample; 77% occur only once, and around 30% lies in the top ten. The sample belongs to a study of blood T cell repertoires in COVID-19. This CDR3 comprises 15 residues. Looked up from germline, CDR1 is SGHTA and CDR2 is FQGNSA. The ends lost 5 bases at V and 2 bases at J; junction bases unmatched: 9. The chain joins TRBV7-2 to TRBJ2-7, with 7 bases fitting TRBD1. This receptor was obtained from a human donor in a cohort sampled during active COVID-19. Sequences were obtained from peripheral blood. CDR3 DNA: TGTGCCAGCAGCAGCGGACAGGCGTCCCCCTACGAGCAGTACTTC. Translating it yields CASSSGQASPYEQYF. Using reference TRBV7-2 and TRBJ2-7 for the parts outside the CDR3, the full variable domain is GAGVSQSPSNKVTEKGKDVELRCDPISGHTALYWYRQSLGQGLEFLIYFQGNSAPDKSGLPSDRFSAERTGGSVSTLTIQRTQQEDSAVYLCASSSGQASPYEQYFGPGTRLTVT.